This TCR beta chain was sequenced during a study of blood T cell repertoires in COVID-19. For the study at large: PBMCs, B-cell-depleted T cells, or T cells provided the cDNA or gDNA that made up the material.

Produced via immunoSEQ multiplex PCR; TCRdb's table is partial and in-frame only. Counted here are around 62,000 clones, approximately 90% occurring once; the ten biggest clones make up 1.4%. The CDR3 consists of 13 residues. Germline V gene sequence: CDR1 SGHAT, CDR2 FQNNGV. V gave up 0 bases and J gave up 5 bases, with 7 bases separating them. As concerns this clone: Other DNA sequences in this sample translate to the same CDR3.

The TCR sequence derives from a man aged 55 to 70 with acute or convalescent COVID-19. The genes are TRBV11-2 and TRBJ1-1; no firm D call. Source material: peripheral blood. The CDR3 region is CASSLDRDTEAFF. The CDR3 DNA sequence: TGTGCCAGCAGCTTAGATAGAGATACTGAAGCTTTCTTT.